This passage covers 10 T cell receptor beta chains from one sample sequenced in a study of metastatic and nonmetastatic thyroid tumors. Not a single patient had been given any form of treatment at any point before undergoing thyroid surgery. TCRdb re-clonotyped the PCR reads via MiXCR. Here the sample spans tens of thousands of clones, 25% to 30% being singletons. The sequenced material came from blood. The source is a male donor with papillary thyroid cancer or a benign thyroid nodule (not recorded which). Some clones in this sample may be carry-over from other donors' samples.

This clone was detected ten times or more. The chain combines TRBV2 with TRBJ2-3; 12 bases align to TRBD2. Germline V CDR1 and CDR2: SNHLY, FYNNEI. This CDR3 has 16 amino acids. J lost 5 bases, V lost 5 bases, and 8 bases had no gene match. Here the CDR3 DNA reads TGTGCCAGCAGTCTCGGACTAGCGGGGAACCTAGATACGCAGTATTTT. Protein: CASSLGLAGNLDTQYF.

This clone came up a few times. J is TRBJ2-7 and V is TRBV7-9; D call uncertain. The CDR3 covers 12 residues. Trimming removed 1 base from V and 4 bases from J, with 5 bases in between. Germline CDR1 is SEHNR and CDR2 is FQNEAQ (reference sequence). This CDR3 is CASSLEPYEQYF. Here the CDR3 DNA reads TGTGCCAGCAGCTTAGAACCTTACGAGCAGTACTTC. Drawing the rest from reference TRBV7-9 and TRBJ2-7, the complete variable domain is DTGVSQNPRHKITKRGQNVTFRCDPISEHNRLYWYRQTLGQGPEFLTYFQNEAQLEKSRLLSDRFSAERPKGSFSTLEIQRTEQGDSAMYLCASSLEPYEQYFGPGTRLTVT.

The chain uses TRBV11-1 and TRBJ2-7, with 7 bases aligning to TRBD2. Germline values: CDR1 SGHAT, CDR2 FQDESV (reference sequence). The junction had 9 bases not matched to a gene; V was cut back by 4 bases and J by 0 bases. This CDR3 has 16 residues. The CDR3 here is CASSSPPGRSSYEQYF. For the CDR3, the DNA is TGTGCCAGCAGCTCCCCCCCCGGGAGGAGCTCCTACGAGCAGTACTTC.

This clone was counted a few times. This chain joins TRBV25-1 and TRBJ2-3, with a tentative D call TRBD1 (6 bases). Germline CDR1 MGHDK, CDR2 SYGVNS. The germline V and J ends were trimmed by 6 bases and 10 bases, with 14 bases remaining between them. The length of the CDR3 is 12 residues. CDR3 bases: TGTGCCAGCAGCCCCCAGGGGTATGCGCAGTATTTT. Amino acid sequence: CASSPQGYAQYF.

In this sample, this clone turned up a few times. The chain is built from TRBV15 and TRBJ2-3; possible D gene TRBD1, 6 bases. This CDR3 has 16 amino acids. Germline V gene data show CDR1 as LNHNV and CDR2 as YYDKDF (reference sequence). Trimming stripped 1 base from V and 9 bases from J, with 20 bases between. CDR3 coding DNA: TGTGCCACCAGCAGAGTTGTGGGAGAAGGGCAGGGGACGCAGTATTTT. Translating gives CATSRVVGEGQGTQYF.

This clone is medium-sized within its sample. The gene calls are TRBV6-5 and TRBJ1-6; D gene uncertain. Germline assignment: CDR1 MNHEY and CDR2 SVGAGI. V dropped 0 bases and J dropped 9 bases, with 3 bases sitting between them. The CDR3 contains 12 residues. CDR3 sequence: CASSYSGSPLHF. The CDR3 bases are TGTGCCAGCAGTTACTCGGGTTCACCCCTCCACTTT.

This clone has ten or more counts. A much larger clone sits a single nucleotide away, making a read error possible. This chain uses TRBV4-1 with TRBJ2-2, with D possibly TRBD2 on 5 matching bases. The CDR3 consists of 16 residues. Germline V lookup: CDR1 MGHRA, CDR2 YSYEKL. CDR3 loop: CASSQERIRDSGEPFF. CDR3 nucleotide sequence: TGCGCCAGCAGCCAAGAAAGGATCCGAGACTCCGGGGAGCCGTTTTTT.

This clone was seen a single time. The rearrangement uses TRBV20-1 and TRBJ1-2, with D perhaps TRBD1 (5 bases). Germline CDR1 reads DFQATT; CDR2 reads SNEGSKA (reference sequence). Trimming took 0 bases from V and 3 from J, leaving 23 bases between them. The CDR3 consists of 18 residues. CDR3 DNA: TGCAGTGCTAGAGATCACATGGGACCGCTAACGTCGGACTATGGCTACACCTTC. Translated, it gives CSARDHMGPLTSDYGYTF.

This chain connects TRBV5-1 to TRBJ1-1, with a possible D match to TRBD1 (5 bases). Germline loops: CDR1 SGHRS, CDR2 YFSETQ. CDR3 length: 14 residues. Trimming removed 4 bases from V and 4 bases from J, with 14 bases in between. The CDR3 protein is CASSGTPGGTEAFF. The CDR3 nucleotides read TGCGCCAGCAGCGGTACTCCTGGGGGCACTGAAGCTTTCTTT.

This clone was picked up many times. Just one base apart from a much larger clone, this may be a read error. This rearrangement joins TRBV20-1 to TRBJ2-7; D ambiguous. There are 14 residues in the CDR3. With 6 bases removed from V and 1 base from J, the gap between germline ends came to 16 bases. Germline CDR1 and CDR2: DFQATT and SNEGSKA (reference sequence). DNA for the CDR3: TGCAGTGCCTTTGGGATGCAAGAGTCCTACGAGCAGTACTTC. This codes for CSAFGMQESYEQYF.